The clone carrying this T cell receptor beta chain was seen only once. Its antigen is undetermined. Germline V lookup: CDR1 SNHLY, CDR2 FYNNEI. Trimming stripped 7 bases from V and 1 base from J, with 7 bases between. This CDR3 contains 12 residues. Sequencing used immunoSEQ multiplex PCR; TCRdb keeps in-frame clones, though not all of them. The sample gives 110,000 or so clones, over 85% of which show up once; 15% to 20% is in the top ten. The data stem from a study of PD-1 blockade in classical Hodgkin lymphoma. Turning to the study itself: Patients were dosed intravenously with nivolumab at 3 mg/kg every 2 weeks.

Study-level findings and limits: A reduction in baseline TCR diversity was reportedly seen in newly diagnosed patients relative to healthy donors. Patients with a complete response exhibited baseline diversity comparable to newly diagnosed patients. Patients who began taking nivolumab under 1 year after ASCT were left out.

Time point denoted: cycle 4 day 1 (C4D1), after 5 to 7 weeks of nivolumab. Every patient had relapsed following autologous stem cell transplantation, and cohorts differed in brentuximab vedotin exposure. The sequence was collected from a human donor with classical Hodgkin lymphoma. The chain combines TRBV2 with TRBJ1-1; no clear D. Sequenced material: peripheral blood mononuclear cells (PBMCs), taken before the fourth cycle of nivolumab. CDR3 region: CASIGENTEAFF. The CDR3, as DNA: TGTGCCAGCATTGGGGAGAACACTGAAGCTTTCTTT.